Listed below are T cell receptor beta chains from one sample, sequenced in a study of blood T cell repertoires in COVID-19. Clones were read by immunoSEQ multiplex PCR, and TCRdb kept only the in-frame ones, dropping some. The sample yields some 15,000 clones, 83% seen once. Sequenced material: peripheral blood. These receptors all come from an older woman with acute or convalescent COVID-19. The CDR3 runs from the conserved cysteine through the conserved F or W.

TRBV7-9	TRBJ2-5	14	CASSPGTAKETQYF
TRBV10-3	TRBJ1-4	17	CAISEGLETANNEKLFF
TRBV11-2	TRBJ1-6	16	CASSLAARGRKSPLHF
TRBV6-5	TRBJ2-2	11	CASQRGTELFF
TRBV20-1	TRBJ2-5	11	CTAHGSGQGYF
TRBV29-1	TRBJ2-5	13	CSVEWDRARAQYF
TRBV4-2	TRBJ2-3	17	CASSQVLVGFRTDTQYF
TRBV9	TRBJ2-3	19	CASSLRGLAGVLAGDTQYF
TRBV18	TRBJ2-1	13	CASSPRRDNEQFF
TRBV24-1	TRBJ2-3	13	CATSDPAGWTQYF
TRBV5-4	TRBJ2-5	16	CASSLDVAGVEETQYF
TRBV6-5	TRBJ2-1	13	CAGVRSGSNEQFF
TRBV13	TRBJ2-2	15	CASSYPTGGSGELFF
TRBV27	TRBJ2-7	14	CASSWTGGNYEQYF
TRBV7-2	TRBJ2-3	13	CASIPFATDTQYF
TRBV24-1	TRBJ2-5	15	CATSGTGESRETQYF
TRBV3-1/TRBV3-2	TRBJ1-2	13	CASSPIVNYGYTF
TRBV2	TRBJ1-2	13	CASSSSQGSGYTF
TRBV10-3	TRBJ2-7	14	CAISDLRGPYEQYF
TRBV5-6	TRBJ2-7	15	CASSPRGLIAYEQYF
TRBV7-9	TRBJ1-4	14	CASSLVEVNEKLFF
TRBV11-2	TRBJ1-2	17	CASSTRARTDRGDGYTF
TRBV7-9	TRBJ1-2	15	CASSQGQGLAYGYTF
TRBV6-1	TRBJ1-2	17	CASSGDNSGGTNYGYTF
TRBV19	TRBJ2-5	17	CASSSRGPDRGGETQYF
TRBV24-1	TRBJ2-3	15	CATSDLAGTTDTQYF
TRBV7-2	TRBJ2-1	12	CASRPRQGPQFF
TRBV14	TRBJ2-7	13	CASSQGAGYEQYF
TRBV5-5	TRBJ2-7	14	CASSLSQVFNEQYF
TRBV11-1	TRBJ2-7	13	CASSSRTGYEQYF
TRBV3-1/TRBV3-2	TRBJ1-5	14	CASSHNGENQPQHF